This T cell receptor beta chain derives from a study of cytomegalovirus exposure and HLA in healthy donors. The PCR contained 60 Vbeta and 13 Jbeta primers. Libraries were prepared by immunoSEQ multiplex PCR; TCRdb keeps only in-frame clonotypes and omits some of them. The sample consists of about 130,000 clones, about 82% of them appearing once. This clone occurred a few times. The CDR3 runs 14 residues. V gave up 3 bases and J gave up 0 bases, with 8 bases separating them. Germline CDR1 reads SEHNR; CDR2 reads FQNEAQ (reference sequence). This chain joins TRBV7-9 and TRBJ1-2; TRBD1 is a possible D gene (5 bases). The sample consisted of PBMCs. The receptor comes from a man aged 25-40 years in good health and CMV-seronegative. The DNA of the CDR3 is TGTGCCAGCAGCTTGGTAGGGGCTAACTATGGCTACACCTTC. It translates to CASSLVGANYGYTF.